The 3 T cell receptor beta chains below were found in one sample sequenced in a study of T cells in Graves' hyperthyroidism and ophthalmopathy. There were TCR beta CDR3 regions amplified from RNA transcripts. HTBI primers were the set used in a first-round RT-PCR of the TCR CDR3. One entry per CDR3 protein results from TCRdb running MiXCR on the multiplex PCR reads. Of 450,000 to 700,000 distinct CDR3 sequences listed, 46% are singletons. The specimen sequenced was peripheral blood or thyroid tissue (not recorded which). The receptor set was obtained from an adult woman with Graves' disease, either hyperthyroidism or ophthalmopathy (not recorded which).

Notes on this clonotype: At one boundary the junction diverges from the germline segment, which might be a read error. This sequence joins TRBV2 and TRBJ2-7, with a weak D call TRBD2 (6 bases). The V gene's germline CDR1 is SNHLY and CDR2 FYNNEI. The CDR3 is 15 residues long. The CDR3 DNA is TGTGCCAGCAGCTCGACGGAGGGGAACACCGGGGAGCTGTACTTC. Its protein product is CASSSTEGNTGELYF.

On this clonotype: As the CDR3 is not closed by the conserved phenylalanine or tryptophan, this likely results from a read error. No DNA is shown, since the ends of the CDR3 on it are uncertain; the CDR3 is the one TCRdb lists. The chain couples TRBV15 to TRBJ1-1; the table names TRBD1, a call not compared with the DNA. The CDR3 totals 11 residues, both ends included. The V gene's germline CDR1 is LNHNV and CDR2 YYDKDF (reference sequence). The chain's CDR3 is CATSRGGRGNS.

This chain joins TRBV10-3 and TRBJ2-2; D might be TRBD1 or TRBD2, each matching 5 bases. V dropped 11 bases and J dropped 6 bases, with 19 bases sitting between them. The CDR3 is made up of 14 amino acids. The V gene's germline CDR1 is ENHRY and CDR2 SYGVKD. CDR3 sequence: CAATRDPQAGELFF. The DNA for the CDR3 is TGTGCCGCAACCCGGGACCCACAGGCCGGGGAGCTGTTTTTT.